The next 19 T cell receptor beta chains were all read from a single sample in a study of shared clonotypes between healthy human individuals. Libraries were prepared by immunoSEQ multiplex PCR; TCRdb keeps only in-frame clonotypes and omits some of them. The table records about 340,000 clones, roughly 80% of them present only once. Sequencing was carried out using memory CD4+ T cells sorted from blood. Subset of the sample: CD45RA-negative fraction. Source of these receptors: a man aged 25-45 years in good health.

With regard to this clone: A junction end diverges from the germline sequence, so it may reflect a read error. This rearrangement joins TRBV19 to TRBJ2-5; 7 nucleotides line up with TRBD2. Germline V gene data show CDR1 as LNHDA and CDR2 as SQIVND (reference sequence). CDR3 length: 16 amino acids. The CDR3 coding sequence is TGTGCCAGCAGTACCGGACTAGATTTGTCCCAAGAGACCCAGTACTTC. Encoded protein: CASSTGLDLSQETQYF.

The chain couples TRBV11-3 to TRBJ2-1; TRBD2 matches at 15 bases. V trimming: 5 bases; J trimming: 6 bases; junction bases outside the gene matches: 14. The germline gives CDR1 SGHNT, CDR2 YENEEA. The CDR3 totals 19 residues. DNA for the CDR3: TGTGCCAGCAGCCCTACAGGACTAGCGGGAGGGCCGAATATCAATGAGCAGTTCTTC. Translated, it gives CASSPTGLAGGPNINEQFF.

This clone came up once. The rearrangement joins TRBV6-6 to TRBJ1-2, with 8 bases lining up with TRBD1. The V gene's germline CDR1 is MNHNY and CDR2 SVGAGI (reference sequence). The V gene end was trimmed by 5 bases and the J gene end by 5 bases; junction bases not matched to a gene: 10. This CDR3 is built from 15 residues. This chain's CDR3 is CASSRDRTMGYGYTF. CDR3 coding DNA: TGTGCCAGCAGTCGGGACAGGACTATGGGGTATGGCTACACCTTC.

V usage is TRBV2 and J usage is TRBJ1-2, with a tentative D call TRBD1 (6 bases). Germline-derived CDR1 and CDR2 are SNHLY and FYNNEI. The CDR3 runs 15 residues. Trimming took off 4 bases at V and 7 bases at J, with 19 bases between the two ends. The CDR3 loop reads CASSGQAPMVSGYTF. Here the CDR3 DNA reads TGTGCCAGCAGTGGACAGGCCCCGATGGTTAGTGGCTACACCTTC.

Note on this clone: The same CDR3 arises from other DNA sequences in this sample as well. This chain uses TRBV5-1 with TRBJ1-5; no clear D gene. V lost 0 bases to trimming and J lost 1 base, with 8 bases between them. Germline V lookup: CDR1 SGHRS, CDR2 YFSETQ. There are 15 residues in the CDR3. The CDR3 sequence is CASSLGGYSNQPQHF. In nucleotides, the CDR3 is TGCGCCAGCAGCTTGGGAGGGTACAGCAATCAGCCCCAGCATTTT.

This clone has only a few counts. Other DNA sequences in the sample encode the same CDR3. The V and J genes are TRBV6-1 and TRBJ1-3; D ambiguous. The CDR3 is made up of 11 amino acids. V dropped 8 bases and J dropped 4 bases, with 6 bases sitting between them. In germline, CDR1 is MNHNS, CDR2 SASEGT. DNA for the CDR3: TGTGCCAGCGCTCTGGGAAACACCATATATTTT. As protein: CASALGNTIYF.

The chain links TRBV19 to TRBJ2-1, with a tentative D call TRBD1 (6 bases). Germline CDR1 and CDR2: LNHDA and SQIVND (reference sequence). There are 15 residues in the CDR3. V lost 10 bases to trimming and J lost 0 bases, with 16 bases between them. CDR3 sequence (DNA): TGTGCCACCAAGTCCTGGACAGCCTCCTACAATGAGCAGTTCTTC. Encoded protein: CATKSWTASYNEQFF.

This clone was seen repeatedly, ten times or more. This rearrangement joins TRBV7-2 to TRBJ2-5; no clear D. With 3 bases removed from V and 1 base from J, the gap between germline ends came to 6 bases. The CDR3 extends over 13 amino acids. Germline V gene sequence: CDR1 SGHTA, CDR2 FQGNSA. The DNA for the CDR3 is TGTGCCAGCAGCTTGCAGCCCCAAGAGACCCAGTACTTC. Translation: CASSLQPQETQYF.

This clone appeared a few times. This sequence joins TRBV19 and TRBJ2-7; D tentatively fits TRBD1 or TRBD2 (5 bases each). V lost 7 bases and J 7 bases, leaving 23 bases between the germline ends. CDR1 LNHDA and CDR2 SQIVND come from the germline V gene (reference sequence). The CDR3 has 15 amino acids. CDR3 sequence: CASKTSGTDIEEQYF. Here the CDR3 DNA reads TGTGCCAGTAAGACTTCCGGGACGGATATAGAAGAGCAGTACTTC.

The chain has TRBV28 and TRBJ2-7; a possible D gene is TRBD2 (6 bases). CDR1 is MDHEN, CDR2 SYDVKM, per germline. The CDR3 length is 16 residues. V lost 6 bases to trimming and J lost 3 bases, with 21 bases between them. The chain's CDR3 is CASSVITAGTHYEQYF. The CDR3 DNA is TGTGCCAGCAGCGTAATAACCGCAGGGACTCACTACGAGCAGTACTTC.

The gene calls are TRBV6-4 and TRBJ2-3, with 12 bases lining up with TRBD2. Germline-derived CDR1 and CDR2 are MRHNA and SNTAGT. This CDR3 has 15 residues. V shed 5 bases and J 4 bases; nucleotides not matched to a gene: 4. The CDR3: CASSRLAGAADTQYF. CDR3 sequence (DNA): TGTGCCAGCAGTCGACTAGCGGGAGCGGCAGATACGCAGTATTTT.

The rearrangement uses TRBV28 and TRBJ1-5; a weak D match, TRBD1 (6 bases). The CDR3 extends over 16 amino acids. Germline V lookup: CDR1 MDHEN, CDR2 SYDVKM. The ends were cut back, 8 bases at V and 6 bases at J, with 23 bases in the middle. CDR3 in amino acids: CASLTGTLSSSQPQHF. DNA for the CDR3: TGTGCCAGCCTTACCGGGACACTATCGTCAAGTCAGCCCCAGCATTTT. The whole variable domain, remainder taken from reference TRBV28 and TRBJ1-5, is DVKVTQSSRYLVKRTGEKVFLECVQDMDHENMFWYRQDPGLGLRLIYFSYDVKMKEKGDIPEGYSVSREKKERFSLILESASTNQTSMYLCASLTGTLSSSQPQHFGDGTRLSIL.

A single count supports this clone. The chain joins TRBV7-9 to TRBJ2-1; 13 nucleotides align to TRBD2. The germline V gene encodes CDR1 SEHNR and CDR2 FQNEAQ (reference sequence). This CDR3 contains 17 residues. With V trimmed by 5 bases and J by 7 bases, 11 bases remained unmatched. This chain's CDR3 is CASSPGLAGEDTNEQFF. CDR3 DNA: TGTGCCAGCAGCCCTGGACTAGCGGGAGAAGATACGAATGAGCAGTTCTTC.

The chain combines TRBV19 with TRBJ2-7; perhaps TRBD2 as D (8 bases). Deletions cut 0 bases from V and 3 bases from J, with 27 bases between. There are 20 residues in the CDR3. Germline V gene data show CDR1 as LNHDA and CDR2 as SQIVND (reference sequence). In DNA form, the CDR3 reads TGTGCCAGTAGTATAGATCCTGGCAGGGGGATTGGGACTAGTTACTACGAGCAGTACTTC. It encodes CASSIDPGRGIGTSYYEQYF.

CDR3 protein: CSVDGYQGPSTDTQYF. The CDR3 coding sequence is TGCAGCGTTGATGGGTACCAGGGCCCTAGCACAGATACGCAGTATTTT. The gene calls are TRBV29-1 and TRBJ2-3, with D tentatively TRBD1 (5 bases). The CDR3 covers 16 residues. The V and J ends lost 3 bases and 0 bases respectively, with 16 bases between them. Germline loops: CDR1 SQVTM, CDR2 ANQGSEA.

This chain connects TRBV5-5 to TRBJ1-4, with D possibly being TRBD1 (6 bases). CDR3 length: 17 residues. Germline CDR1 is SGHKS and CDR2 is YYEKEE (reference sequence). V lost 1 base and J lost 0, with 13 bases in between. The CDR3 DNA reads TGTGCCAGCAGCTTGCGACAGGTGATACCAACTAATGAAAAACTGTTTTTT. As protein: CASSLRQVIPTNEKLFF.

The chain is built from TRBV11-3 and TRBJ2-2, with D unclear. The CDR3 contains 13 residues. Germline V gene data show CDR1 as SGHNT and CDR2 as YENEEA. The V gene lost 0 bases and the J gene lost 6 bases, with 5 bases spanning the gap. The CDR3 region is CASSLDFAGELFF. Written as DNA, the CDR3 is TGTGCCAGCAGCTTAGATTTTGCCGGGGAGCTGTTTTTT.

This chain links TRBV5-1 with TRBJ2-7; the match to TRBD1 covers 7 bases. Trimming at V came to 0 bases and at J to 1 base, leaving 7 bases not matched to a gene. Per germline, CDR1 SGHRS and CDR2 YFSETQ. The CDR3 length is 16 residues. CDR3 bases: TGCGCCAGCAGCTTGGGCGCCGCAGGGGGATCCTACGAGCAGTACTTC. Amino acids: CASSLGAAGGSYEQYF.

This clone was recorded only once. J is TRBJ2-3 and V is TRBV2; TRBD2 matches at 9 bases. Per the germline V gene, CDR1 is SNHLY and CDR2 is FYNNEI. Trimming cost V 6 bases and J 0 bases; bases outside gene matches: 7. CDR3 length: 16 amino acids. DNA of the CDR3: TGTGCCAGCAGAGCTATTACTAGCGGGAGCACAGATACGCAGTATTTT. Translation: CASRAITSGSTDTQYF.